The 2 T cell receptor beta chains listed next were all sequenced from one sample in a study of identical twins. MiXCR was run by TCRdb on the 5' RACE reads, yielding one entry per CDR3 protein. The data contain 350,000 or so distinct CDR3 sequences, roughly 9% of them singletons. The sample was naive T cells sorted from blood. The source of these receptors is a woman aged 45-65 years in good health.

The chain recombines TRBV15 with TRBJ2-1; 14 bases match TRBD2. Germline V gene lookup returns CDR1 LNHNV and CDR2 YYDKDF (reference sequence). The ends lost 2 bases at V and 6 bases at J; junction bases unmatched: 3. This CDR3 region has 16 residues. The CDR3 spells CATSRHGTSGSNEQFF. The CDR3 coding sequence is TGTGCCACCAGCAGACACGGGACTAGCGGGAGCAATGAGCAGTTCTTC. The whole variable domain, filled in from reference TRBV15 and TRBJ2-1, reads DAMVIQNPRYQVTQFGKPVTLSCSQTLNHNVMYWYQQKSSQAPKLLFHYYDKDFNNEADTPDNFQSRRPNTSFCFLDIRSPGLGDTAMYLCATSRHGTSGSNEQFFGPGTRLTVL.

This clonotype has a handful of counts. CDR3 protein: CASSFSGTSNTGELFF. CDR3 nucleotides: TGTGCCAGCAGCTTTTCTGGCACATCGAACACCGGGGAGCTGTTTTTT. The chain couples TRBV11-3 to TRBJ2-2; D is undetermined. Germline CDR1 is SGHNT and CDR2 is YENEEA. The CDR3 is made up of 16 amino acids. Trimming cost V 3 bases and J 0 bases, with 11 bases left between them.